Below are 22 T cell receptor beta chains sequenced from a single sample in a study of blood T cell repertoires in COVID-19. Using immunoSEQ multiplex PCR, the repertoire was profiled, and TCRdb retains in-frame clones only, with some absent. The repertoire has about 75,000 clones, approximately 90% of them found once; the top ten carry about 20%. The sequenced material came from peripheral blood. These receptors were taken from a human donor in a cohort sampled during active COVID-19.

This clone was recorded only once. The V call is TRBV9, the J call TRBJ2-7; 11 nucleotides agree with TRBD2. V shed 0 bases, J shed 8 bases, and the junction held 7 bases outside the gene matches. This CDR3 is 15 amino acids long. Germline values: CDR1 SGDLS, CDR2 YYNGEE. CDR3 coding DNA: TGTGCCAGCAGCGTAGGTGGGACTAGCGGTTCTCAGCAGTACTTC. Encoded protein: CASSVGGTSGSQQYF. The variable domain in full, completed from reference TRBV9 and TRBJ2-7, reads DSGVTQTPKHLITATGQRVTLRCSPRSGDLSVYWYQQSLDQGLQFLIQYYNGEERAKGNILERFSAQQFPDLHSELNLSSLELGDSALYFCASSVGGTSGSQQYFGPGTRLTVT.

The chain combines TRBV27 with TRBJ2-1, with 9 bases that match TRBD2. Germline V CDR1 and CDR2: MNHEY, SMNVEV (reference sequence). CDR3 length: 15 amino acids. The ends lost 7 bases at V and 3 bases at J; junction bases unmatched: 7. The CDR3 loop is CASNAGTSNYNEQFF. CDR3 DNA: TGTGCCAGCAACGCAGGGACTAGCAACTACAATGAGCAGTTCTTC.

V gene TRBV6-5 combines with J gene TRBJ2-7, with 7 bases fitting TRBD2. V was clipped by 5 bases and J by 6 bases; unmatched bases: 13. The CDR3 extends over 15 amino acids. CDR1 and CDR2 from the germline V gene are MNHEY and SVGAGI. The CDR3 DNA reads as TGTGCCAGCAGTCCCCCGGGACTACAAGCTTCCGAGCAGTACTTC. The encoded protein is CASSPPGLQASEQYF.

The chain uses TRBV19 and TRBJ2-2; no reliable D call. V dropped 4 bases and J dropped 3 bases, with 12 bases sitting between them. CDR1 LNHDA and CDR2 SQIVND come from the germline V gene (reference sequence). The CDR3 extends over 15 amino acids. CDR3 nucleotide sequence: TGTGCCAGTAGTAGGGCCTCGGCCTACACCGGGGAGCTGTTTTTT. It encodes CASSRASAYTGELFF.

This clone appeared a single time. The chain is built from TRBV6-1 and TRBJ2-7; 9 bases are shared with TRBD2. The germline V gene has CDR1 MNHNS and CDR2 SASEGT. The CDR3 is 14 amino acids. V lost 3 bases to trimming and J lost 3 bases; unmatched junction nucleotides: 3. The CDR3 DNA reads TGTGCCAGCAGTGAGACTAGCGGCTACTACGAGCAGTACTTC. This translates into CASSETSGYYEQYF.

The V call is TRBV10-3, the J call TRBJ1-1; 7 nucleotides match TRBD1. Germline V lookup: CDR1 ENHRY, CDR2 SYGVKD. The CDR3 contains 13 residues. V dropped 3 bases and J dropped 5; count of bases not matched to a gene: 3. The CDR3 reads CAISDYRGTEAFF. The CDR3 DNA sequence: TGTGCCATCAGTGATTACAGGGGTACTGAAGCTTTCTTT.

Comments on this clone: Within the sample, other DNA sequences also encode this same CDR3. The chain joins TRBV6-5 to TRBJ1-1; D gene ambiguous. V lost 3 bases and J 1 base, leaving 6 bases between the germline ends. The CDR3 is 13 residues long. Germline V CDR1 and CDR2: MNHEY, SVGAGI. CDR3 loop: CASSYTQNTEAFF. CDR3 DNA sequence: TGTGCCAGCAGTTATACACAGAACACTGAAGCTTTCTTT.

This rearrangement joins TRBV27 to TRBJ2-7, with TRBD2 identical over 12 bases. Germline assignment: CDR1 MNHEY and CDR2 SMNVEV (reference sequence). The V gene end was trimmed by 5 bases and the J gene end by 8 bases; junction bases not matched to a gene: 22. CDR3 length equals 19 residues. CDR3 bases: TGTGCCAGCAGTCTTTCCATCCCTCTAGCGGGAGGGCCCCTAGGGAAGCAGTACTTC. Its protein product is CASSLSIPLAGGPLGKQYF.

This clone was counted a single time. The V gene is TRBV19, the J gene TRBJ2-1; a weak D match, TRBD1 (6 bases). Germline V gene data show CDR1 as LNHDA and CDR2 as SQIVND (reference sequence). The germline V and J ends were trimmed by 6 bases and 4 bases, with 10 bases remaining between them. The CDR3 is 13 residues long. The CDR3 spells CASRMDRYNEQFF. The CDR3 DNA is TGTGCCAGTAGGATGGACAGATACAATGAGCAGTTCTTC. The full variable domain, its missing parts supplied by reference TRBV19 and TRBJ2-1, is DGGITQSPKYLFRKEGQNVTLSCEQNLNHDAMYWYRQDPGQGLRLIYYSQIVNDFQKGDIAEGYSVSREKKESFPLTVTSAQKNPTAFYLCASRMDRYNEQFFGPGTRLTVL.

The chain combines TRBV4-1 with TRBJ2-1; D possibly corresponds to TRBD1 (7 bases). The CDR3 consists of 15 residues. V dropped 3 bases and J dropped 1 base, with 10 bases sitting between them. The germline V gene has CDR1 MGHRA and CDR2 YSYEKL. In DNA, the CDR3 is TGCGCCAGCAGCCAGGAGGGACAGTCCTACAATGAGCAGTTCTTC. Amino acids: CASSQEGQSYNEQFF.

The V and J genes are TRBV7-2 and TRBJ2-3; the match to TRBD2 covers 8 bases. The germline V gene has CDR1 SGHTA and CDR2 FQGNSA. CDR3 size: 13 residues. Unmatched junction bases numbered 12, after V lost 5 bases and J lost 14 bases. CDR3: CASSPGTSQRGYF. The CDR3 coding sequence is TGTGCCAGCAGCCCTGGGACTAGTCAAAGGGGGTATTTT.

The CDR3 spells CASSYPNERAGALSTDTQYF. The CDR3 DNA reads TGTGCCAGCAGTTACCCTAACGAGCGAGCGGGAGCCCTTAGCACAGATACGCAGTATTTT. This chain connects TRBV6-2 or TRBV6-3 to TRBJ2-3, with 8 bases lining up with TRBD2. Germline V gene lookup returns CDR1 MNHEY and CDR2 SVGEGT. The CDR3 extends over 20 amino acids. The junction had 16 bases not matched to a gene; V was cut back by 2 bases and J by 0 bases.

This chain links TRBV7-2 with TRBJ2-6; 8 bases are shared with TRBD2. V was pared by 3 bases and J by 0 bases, with 7 bases of the junction left unmatched. Germline V CDR1 and CDR2: SGHTA, FQGNSA. CDR3 length: 18 residues. The CDR3 is CASSLHSGAFSGANVLTF. In nucleotides, the CDR3 is TGTGCCAGCAGCTTGCATAGCGGGGCCTTCTCTGGGGCCAACGTCCTGACTTTC.

The CDR3 DNA is TGTGCCAGCAGCCTGTCGAGGTATGGCTACACCTTC. Encoded protein: CASSLSRYGYTF. The chain has TRBV12-3 or TRBV12-4 and TRBJ1-2; no definite D call. Trimming removed 6 bases from V and 5 bases from J, with 10 bases in between. The CDR3 length is 12 residues.

V is TRBV9 and J is TRBJ2-2, with TRBD2 matching 7 bases. V shed 4 bases, J shed 0 bases, and the junction held 9 bases outside the gene matches. CDR1 is SGDLS and CDR2 is YYNGEE in the germline V gene. The CDR3 runs to 17 residues. The CDR3 sequence is CASSSVGRGSNTGELFF. CDR3 sequence (DNA): TGTGCCAGCAGCTCCGTTGGGAGGGGTTCGAACACCGGGGAGCTGTTTTTT.

The chain has TRBV7-9 and TRBJ2-7, with TRBD1 as a possible D gene (5 bases). This CDR3 comprises 14 residues. Between the trimmed V and J ends, which lost 1 base and 5 bases, there was a span of 12 bases. CDR1 and CDR2 from the germline V gene are SEHNR and FQNEAQ (reference sequence). CDR3 residues: CASSLGRVGDEQYF. The DNA for the CDR3 is TGTGCCAGCAGCTTAGGCAGGGTTGGCGACGAGCAGTACTTC.

The chain links TRBV19 to TRBJ2-1; tentative D call: TRBD1 (7 bases). Deletions cut 10 bases from V and 8 bases from J, with 18 bases between. The CDR3 runs to 13 residues. In germline, CDR1 is LNHDA, CDR2 SQIVND (reference sequence). CDR3 loop: CAIRGARSDEQFF. DNA of the CDR3: TGTGCCATCAGGGGGGCCAGGAGCGATGAGCAGTTCTTC.

V usage is TRBV11-3 and J usage is TRBJ2-3; D might be TRBD2 (5 bases). The CDR3 totals 17 residues. The germline gives CDR1 SGHNT, CDR2 YENEEA. Trimming took 0 bases from V and 0 from J, leaving 13 bases between them. CDR3 nucleotide sequence: TGTGCCAGCAGCTTAGATCGCCTAGCCGCTAGCACAGATACGCAGTATTTT. The encoded protein is CASSLDRLAASTDTQYF.

The gene calls are TRBV27 and TRBJ1-1; 8 bases agree with TRBD1. Per germline, CDR1 MNHEY and CDR2 SMNVEV (reference sequence). The V and J ends lost 5 bases and 6 bases, in that order; junction bases with no gene match: 8. The CDR3 is 14 residues long. The CDR3 region is CASSRAGGWAEAFF. CDR3 in DNA: TGTGCCAGCAGTAGGGCAGGGGGCTGGGCTGAAGCTTTCTTT.

V and J are TRBV7-9 and TRBJ2-3, with a possible D match to TRBD2 (6 bases). V lost 4 bases, J lost 7 bases, and 21 bases lay in between. Germline CDR1 SEHNR, CDR2 FQNEAQ (reference sequence). The CDR3 has 16 residues. The CDR3 here is CASSSPDYRLLNTQYF. DNA for the CDR3: TGTGCCAGCAGCTCCCCGGACTACCGATTGCTAAATACGCAGTATTTT.

This clone was counted between two and nine times. CDR3 DNA: TGCGCCAGCAGCCGAATACAGGGGTTCGGGACTGAAGCTTTCTTT. Encoded protein: CASSRIQGFGTEAFF. The chain couples TRBV4-3 to TRBJ1-1, with 7 bases aligning to TRBD1. Germline V lookup: CDR1 LGHNA, CDR2 YSLEER. The CDR3 is 15 amino acids. J gave up 5 bases and V 4 bases, and 10 bases lay outside the gene matches.

The genes are TRBV20-1 and TRBJ2-7, with a weak D call TRBD2 (6 bases). V lost 3 bases, J lost 5 bases, and 14 bases lay in between. The CDR3 runs to 13 residues. The germline gives CDR1 DFQATT, CDR2 SNEGSKA (reference sequence). In DNA form, the CDR3 reads TGCAGTGCTAGTCCGGGGGACCGCCACGAGCAGTACTTC. This encodes CSASPGDRHEQYF.